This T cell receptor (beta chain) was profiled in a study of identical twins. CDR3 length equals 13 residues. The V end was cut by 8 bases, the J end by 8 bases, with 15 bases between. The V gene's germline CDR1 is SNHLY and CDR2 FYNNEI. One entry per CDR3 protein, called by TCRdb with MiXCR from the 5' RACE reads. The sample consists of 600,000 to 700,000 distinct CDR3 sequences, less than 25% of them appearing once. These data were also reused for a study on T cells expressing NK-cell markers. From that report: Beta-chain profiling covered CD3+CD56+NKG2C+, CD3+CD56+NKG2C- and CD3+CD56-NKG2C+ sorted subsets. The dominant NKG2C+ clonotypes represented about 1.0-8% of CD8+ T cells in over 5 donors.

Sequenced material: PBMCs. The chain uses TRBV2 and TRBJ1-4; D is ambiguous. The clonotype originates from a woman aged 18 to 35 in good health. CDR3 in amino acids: CASSLVGLEKLFF. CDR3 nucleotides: TGTGCCAGCTCTCTCGTGGGTTTGGAAAAACTGTTTTTT.